This entry lists 15 T cell receptor beta chains sequenced from one sample in a study of shared clonotypes between healthy human individuals. Only in-frame clones appear in the TCRdb table, and some are missing; sequencing was by immunoSEQ multiplex PCR. The sample consists of some 2.3 million clones, just over 90% of them appearing once. Sequencing used naive CD4+ T cells from PBMCs. Stated subset: CD45RA+ positively selected. The source of these receptors is a man younger than 35 in good health. Some clones in this sample may be carry-over from other donors' samples.

On this clone itself: Other DNA sequences of this sample code for an identical CDR3. The J gene is TRBJ2-1, the V gene TRBV5-4; 11 bases line up with TRBD2. The CDR3 runs to 15 residues. CDR1 is SGHNT and CDR2 is YYREEE in the germline V gene (reference sequence). Trimming took 0 bases from V and 7 from J; bases not matched to a gene: 3. The CDR3 loop reads CASSLVAGGPNEQFF. As DNA, the CDR3 is TGTGCCAGCAGCTTGGTAGCGGGAGGGCCGAATGAGCAGTTCTTC.

This rearrangement joins TRBV7-6 to TRBJ2-6; unclear D gene. The CDR3 contains 19 residues. The germline V gene has CDR1 SGHVS and CDR2 FNYEAQ. The germline V and J ends were trimmed by 8 bases and 0 bases, with 23 bases remaining between them. For the CDR3, the DNA is TGTGCCAGCGGCGAAGGTGTAAGACCCGTTCTCTCTGGGGCCAACGTCCTGACTTTC. Protein sequence: CASGEGVRPVLSGANVLTF.

This clone has only one observation. The chain has TRBV6-5 and TRBJ2-3, with 7 bases that match TRBD1. This CDR3 has 13 residues. J was trimmed by 7 bases and V by 1 base; bases with no gene match: 2. From germline, CDR1 is MNHEY and CDR2 SVGAGI. The CDR3 coding sequence is TGTGCCAGCAGTTACTACAGGGGAAATACGCAGTATTTT. Amino acids: CASSYYRGNTQYF.

CDR3 sequence: CASSPGNIAYEQYF. CDR3 bases: TGTGCCAGCAGCCCAGGGAACATCGCCTACGAGCAGTACTTC. The chain is built from TRBV9 and TRBJ2-7; tentatively, D is TRBD1 (5 bases). Trimming left V 4 bases short and J 2 bases short, with 13 bases between. In germline, CDR1 is SGDLS, CDR2 YYNGEE. CDR3 length equals 14 residues.

Regarding this clone: Other DNA sequences in the sample encode the same CDR3. This sequence joins TRBV5-1 and TRBJ2-7; D may match TRBD1 or TRBD2 (5 bases each). V shed 5 bases and J shed 2 bases, with 14 bases lying between them. The CDR3 spans 14 residues. Germline V gene lookup returns CDR1 SGHRS and CDR2 YFSETQ. Here the CDR3 reads CASSTGTATYEQYF. The DNA for the CDR3 is TGCGCCAGCAGTACCGGGACGGCAACCTACGAGCAGTACTTC. The full variable domain, completed using reference TRBV5-1 and TRBJ2-7, is KAGVTQTPRYLIKTRGQQVTLSCSPISGHRSVSWYQQTPGQGLQFLFEYFSETQRNKGNFPGRFSGRQFSNSRSEMNVSTLELGDSALYLCASSTGTATYEQYFGPGTRLTVT.

The chain has TRBV30 and TRBJ2-7; no clear D gene. V shed 3 bases and J shed 0 bases, with 6 bases lying between them. Germline V CDR1 and CDR2: GTSNPN, SVGIG (reference sequence). The CDR3 totals 12 residues. As DNA, the CDR3 is TGTGCCTGGAGCGGCACCTCCTACGAGCAGTACTTC. This sequence encodes CAWSGTSYEQYF.

This chain links TRBV6-1 with TRBJ1-3, with TRBD1 as a possible D gene (5 bases). This CDR3 is 15 amino acids long. V lost 8 bases to trimming and J lost 1 base, with 15 bases between them. The germline V gene encodes CDR1 MNHNS and CDR2 SASEGT. CDR3 residues: CASARTGESGNTIYF. For the CDR3, the DNA is TGTGCCAGCGCCCGAACAGGAGAATCTGGAAACACCATATATTTT.

The chain links TRBV12-5 to TRBJ2-2; no clear D. Germline V gene lookup returns CDR1 LGHNT and CDR2 FRNRAP. The CDR3 consists of 15 residues. Trimming stripped 1 base from V and 3 bases from J, with 9 bases between. The CDR3: CASGLGSTDTGELFF. Here the CDR3 DNA reads TGTGCTAGTGGTTTGGGCAGTACTGACACCGGGGAGCTGTTTTTT. Looking up the rest from reference TRBV12-5 and TRBJ2-2 gives the full variable domain: DARVTQTPRHKVTEMGQEVTMRCQPILGHNTVFWYRQTMMQGLELLAYFRNRAPLDDSGMPKDRFSAEMPDATLATLKIQPSEPRDSAVYFCASGLGSTDTGELFFGEGSRLTVL.

The chain recombines TRBV27 with TRBJ2-3, with D possibly TRBD2 on 6 matching bases. The CDR3 runs 15 residues. Germline V CDR1 and CDR2: MNHEY, SMNVEV (reference sequence). Trimming took 4 bases from V and 2 from J, leaving 13 bases between them. CDR3 DNA sequence: TGTGCCAGCAGTTGGGCGCGGGAATCCACAGATACGCAGTATTTT. Its protein product is CASSWARESTDTQYF.

The rearrangement uses TRBV13 and TRBJ2-1; TRBD2 agrees at 10 bases. CDR3 length: 16 amino acids. Trimming cost V 0 bases and J 8 bases; bases outside gene matches: 7. Germline CDR1 is PRHDT and CDR2 is FYEKMQ (reference sequence). CDR3: CASSLGGASGSYEQFF. The CDR3 bases are TGTGCCAGCAGCTTAGGCGGGGCTAGCGGGAGCTATGAGCAGTTCTTC.

This chain uses TRBV29-1 with TRBJ1-1, with D hard to call. This CDR3 has 13 residues. V lost 1 base and J 0 bases, leaving 6 bases between the germline ends. Germline V gene sequence: CDR1 SQVTM, CDR2 ANQGSEA. The CDR3 region is CSVEVAVNTEAFF. DNA of the CDR3: TGCAGCGTTGAAGTGGCAGTGAACACTGAAGCTTTCTTT.

This chain joins TRBV5-4 and TRBJ2-5; 10 nucleotides match TRBD1. V lost 4 bases and J lost 5; bases outside the gene matches: 5. The germline V gene encodes CDR1 SGHNT and CDR2 YYREEE (reference sequence). The CDR3 loop spans 14 amino acids. The CDR3, as DNA: TGTGCCAGCAGCCGACAGGGGGCGAGGGAGACCCAGTACTTC. Protein sequence: CASSRQGARETQYF. The whole variable domain, remainder taken from reference TRBV5-4 and TRBJ2-5, is ETGVTQSPTHLIKTRGQQVTLRCSSQSGHNTVSWYQQALGQGPQFIFQYYREEENGRGNFPPRFSGLQFPNYSSELNVNALELDDSALYLCASSRQGARETQYFGPGTRLLVL.

The chain uses TRBV14 and TRBJ2-2; TRBD1 matches 8 bases. Germline CDR1 reads SGHDN; CDR2 reads FVKESK. V shed 0 bases and J 3 bases; nucleotides not matched to a gene: 21. The CDR3 length is 22 residues. CDR3 loop: CASSQDPISVLWTGFDTGELFF. Here the CDR3 DNA reads TGTGCCAGCAGCCAAGACCCTATCAGCGTGTTGTGGACAGGGTTCGACACCGGGGAGCTGTTTTTT.

V usage is TRBV4-2 and J usage is TRBJ2-1; 14 bases map to TRBD2. V was clipped by 2 bases and J by 9 bases; unmatched bases: 15. Germline V CDR1 and CDR2: LGHNA, YNFKEQ. CDR3 size: 19 residues. The CDR3 loop is CASSQMGPGTSGSRGEQFF. The CDR3, as DNA: TGTGCCAGCAGCCAAATGGGACCCGGGACTAGCGGGAGCAGGGGTGAGCAGTTCTTC.

The V gene is TRBV5-1, the J gene TRBJ2-7; 7 nucleotides align to TRBD1. Germline values: CDR1 SGHRS, CDR2 YFSETQ. V was pared by 3 bases and J by 4 bases, with 4 bases of the junction left unmatched. This CDR3 is 13 amino acids long. CDR3: CASSSQGVYEQYF. The CDR3 DNA reads TGCGCCAGCAGCTCCCAGGGGGTATACGAGCAGTACTTC. The full variable domain, in which reference TRBV5-1 and TRBJ2-7 provide the parts outside the CDR3, is KAGVTQTPRYLIKTRGQQVTLSCSPISGHRSVSWYQQTPGQGLQFLFEYFSETQRNKGNFPGRFSGRQFSNSRSEMNVSTLELGDSALYLCASSSQGVYEQYFGPGTRLTVT.